These 9 T cell receptor beta chains were all obtained from the same sample, sequenced in a study of cytomegalovirus exposure and HLA in healthy donors. 13 Jbeta primers and 60 Vbeta primers were used for the PCR. The data were produced by immunoSEQ multiplex PCR, yet TCRdb's version contains in-frame clones alone and is incomplete. Altogether about 190,000 clones are present, around 83% being singletons, with the ten largest covering 1.5% to 2%. The specimen sequenced was PBMCs. Receptors originate from a man aged 40-55 years in good health and CMV-seropositive.

This chain links TRBV6-1 with TRBJ2-1; perhaps TRBD2 as D (5 bases). The V end was cut by 7 bases, the J end by 7 bases, with 8 bases between. This CDR3 spans 11 amino acids. Germline values: CDR1 MNHNS, CDR2 SASEGT. The CDR3 DNA follows: TGTGCCAGCACCCAGCGGAATGAGCAGTTCTTC. This translates into CASTQRNEQFF.

CDR3 loop: CATSRGQGKLYEQYF. The CDR3 DNA follows: TGTGCCACCAGCAGAGGACAGGGGAAACTTTACGAGCAGTACTTC. This chain connects TRBV15 to TRBJ2-7; the match to TRBD1 covers 8 bases. The germline V gene encodes CDR1 LNHNV and CDR2 YYDKDF (reference sequence). The junction had 6 bases not matched to a gene; V was cut back by 1 base and J by 4 bases. The CDR3 length is 15 residues.

This sequence joins TRBV9 and TRBJ1-1; D ambiguous. This CDR3 contains 15 residues. Germline V CDR1 and CDR2: SGDLS, YYNGEE. Trimming took off 2 bases at V and 5 bases at J, with 16 bases between the two ends. The CDR3 here is CASSVQRPGRTEAFF. Written as DNA, the CDR3 is TGTGCCAGCAGCGTCCAACGGCCGGGTAGGACTGAAGCTTTCTTT. Together with reference TRBV9 and TRBJ1-1, the CDR3 gives the full variable domain: DSGVTQTPKHLITATGQRVTLRCSPRSGDLSVYWYQQSLDQGLQFLIQYYNGEERAKGNILERFSAQQFPDLHSELNLSSLELGDSALYFCASSVQRPGRTEAFFGQGTRLTVV.

This clone was seen ten or more times. This chain joins TRBV7-9 and TRBJ1-1; no definite D call. The V gene lost 5 bases and the J gene lost 7 bases, with 20 bases spanning the gap. The CDR3 extends over 15 amino acids. The germline gives CDR1 SEHNR, CDR2 FQNEAQ (reference sequence). The chain's CDR3 is CASSHIRTGKLEAFF. The DNA for the CDR3 is TGTGCCAGCAGCCACATAAGGACTGGGAAACTTGAAGCTTTCTTT.

This clone was picked up a small number of times. This chain links TRBV30 with TRBJ1-1; 7 positions match TRBD1. CDR1 is GTSNPN and CDR2 is SVGIG in the germline V gene (reference sequence). J gave up 3 bases and V 3 bases, and 4 bases lay outside the gene matches. The CDR3 loop spans 13 amino acids. This chain's CDR3 is CAWRRGLDTEAFF. The CDR3 DNA follows: TGTGCCTGGAGGAGGGGGCTGGACACTGAAGCTTTCTTT.

This chain joins TRBV28 and TRBJ2-5, with D perhaps TRBD1 (6 bases). This CDR3 contains 11 residues. Trimming took 5 bases from V and 5 from J, leaving 6 bases between them. From germline, CDR1 is MDHEN and CDR2 SYDVKM. The CDR3 loop reads CASSTGETQYF. In DNA, the CDR3 is TGTGCCAGCAGTACAGGGGAGACCCAGTACTTC.

The J gene is TRBJ1-2, the V gene TRBV7-2; possibly TRBD1 for D (6 bases). V gave up 4 bases and J gave up 8 bases, with 14 bases separating them. Germline V gives CDR1 SGHTA, CDR2 FQGNSA. The CDR3 loop spans 13 amino acids. As DNA, the CDR3 is TGTGCCAGCAGCTCCCCGGACAGCGGCGGCTACACCTTC. Amino acid sequence: CASSSPDSGGYTF.

The chain employs TRBV23-1 and TRBJ2-7; 14 positions agree with TRBD2. TRBV23-1 is placed among ORFs of uncertain function. Trimming cost V 4 bases and J 1 base; bases outside gene matches: 9. CDR3 size: 18 residues. The CDR3 DNA follows: TGCGCCAGCAGTCTCTCCCCCGGACTAGCGGGAGGTTCCTACGAGCAGTACTTC. This encodes CASSLSPGLAGGSYEQYF.

The CDR3 reads CASSIVGDSPLHF. As DNA, the CDR3 is TGTGCCAGTAGTATCGTCGGGGATTCACCCCTCCACTTT. This chain joins TRBV19 and TRBJ1-6; no reliable D call. The CDR3 extends over 13 amino acids. With 3 bases removed from V and 8 bases from J, the gap between germline ends came to 8 bases. Per germline, CDR1 LNHDA and CDR2 SQIVND (reference sequence).